The TCR beta chain described here comes from a study of T cells in Graves' hyperthyroidism and ophthalmopathy. Trimming removed 8 bases from V and 7 bases from J; junction bases left unmatched: 15. Per germline, CDR1 GTSNPN and CDR2 SVGIG (reference sequence). The CDR3 extends over 15 amino acids. The study's findings and limits: Separation of ophthalmopathy from stable hyperthyroidism was achieved by a 13 V-J model.

Newly diagnosed hyperthyroidism, duration under 2 months, in patients aged 18 to 65. The authors obtained PBMCs from about 9.5 ml of fresh peripheral blood. RNA transcripts yielded amplified TCR beta CDR3 regions. RT-PCR in the first round (using the HTBI primer set) targeted the TCR CDR3. TCRdb used MiXCR to reprocess the multiplex PCR reads, holding one entry per CDR3 protein. The table lists 300,000 to 350,000 distinct CDR3 sequences, 20% to 25% of them singletons. To note about this clonotype: Its target is unknown.

This chain links TRBV30 with TRBJ1-4; 8 bases line up with TRBD1. The sequenced material came from blood. This receptor was taken from a woman in her forties or fifties with Graves' hyperthyroidism. CDR3 amino acids: CASSLDWDRSEKLFF. The CDR3 DNA sequence: TGTGCCAGCAGCCTGGACTGGGACAGGTCTGAAAAACTGTTTTTT.